The clone carrying this TCR beta chain showed up many times. No antigen is known for it. These data are taken from a study of neurological immune-mediated disorders. The study's findings and limits: Subjects shared no identical expanded-clone CDR3 amino acid sequences, suggesting private TCR-beta repertoires in all groups.

The study used blood bank volunteers in Maryland, USA, as healthy controls. TCRdb re-called the 5' RACE reads with MiXCR, one entry per CDR3 protein. In the table there are about 76,000 distinct CDR3 sequences, approximately 17% of which are singletons. The specimen was PBMCs. This receptor was taken from a woman between 40 and 55 years old in good health.

The CDR3 region has the DNA TGTGCCAGCAGTGAAAGACAGGGAGGAAACACCATATATTTT. It yields the protein CASSERQGGNTIYF. The chain employs TRBV6-1 and TRBJ1-3; 7 nucleotides line up with TRBD1. The CDR3 sequence is 14 residues long. V lost 2 bases to trimming and J lost 4 bases; unmatched junction nucleotides: 2. Germline V gene sequence: CDR1 MNHNS, CDR2 SASEGT.